A selection of T cell receptor beta chains follows, all from one sample in a study of post-analysis software for immune sequencing data. Via MiXCR, TCRdb re-called the PCR reads, giving one row per CDR3 protein. The sample has approximately 400,000 distinct CDR3 sequences; about a third are singletons. The sample taken for sequencing was blood. These receptor sequences come from a girl aged 10 to 17 with multiple sclerosis. Both conserved end residues are part of each CDR3. D genes are given only for firm matches. Some rows mark clone size as missing; the rest say once, few, many or name a class of expanded clone.

clone size: few
V gene: TRBV7-2
D gene: .
J gene: TRBJ1-4
CDR3 DNA: TGTGCCAGCAGCTCCCTAGACAGGCGAGGTGAAAAACTGTTTTTT
CDR3 protein: CASSSLDRRGEKLFF

clone size: few
V gene: TRBV6-1
D gene: .
J gene: TRBJ2-1
CDR3 DNA: TGTGCCAGCAGTGTAAGAGAGGGTACCTACAATGAGCAGTTCTTC
CDR3 protein: CASSVREGTYNEQFF

clone size: few
V gene: TRBV29-1
D gene: .
J gene: TRBJ2-5
CDR3 DNA: TGCAGCGTTGAATATCTTGGGACCCAGTACTTC
CDR3 protein: CSVEYLGTQYF

clone size: .
V gene: TRBV10-3
D gene: .
J gene: TRBJ2-5
CDR3 DNA: TGTGCCATCAGTGAGTTGAAGGGAGACCCTAGGACCCAGTACTTC
CDR3 protein: CAISELKGDPRTQYF

clone size: few
V gene: TRBV12-3/TRBV12-4
D gene: TRBD2
J gene: TRBJ2-1
CDR3 DNA: TGTGCCAGCAGTTTGGTCGGGCGGGGGACCTACAATGAGCAGTTCTTC
CDR3 protein: CASSLVGRGTYNEQFF

clone size: .
V gene: TRBV20-1
D gene: TRBD2
J gene: TRBJ2-7
CDR3 DNA: TGCAGTGCTAGTTCCCTAGCGGACTACGAGCAGTACTTC
CDR3 protein: CSASSLADYEQYF

clone size: few
V gene: TRBV10-3
D gene: .
J gene: TRBJ1-2
CDR3 DNA: TGTGCCACTCAGGACACCGCCTATGGCTACACCTTC
CDR3 protein: CATQDTAYGYTF

clone size: few
V gene: TRBV27
D gene: .
J gene: TRBJ2-3
CDR3 DNA: TGTGCCAGCAGTTTACGAACAGGACCCGGGGGCACAGATACGCAGTATTTT
CDR3 protein: CASSLRTGPGGTDTQYF

clone size: once
V gene: TRBV28
D gene: .
J gene: TRBJ2-1
CDR3 DNA: TGTGCCAGCAGTTTGATGACGGTTAGAGTAAATGAGCAGTTCTTC
CDR3 protein: CASSLMTVRVNEQFF

clone size: few
V gene: TRBV7-9
D gene: .
J gene: TRBJ2-1
CDR3 DNA: TGTGCCAGCAGCCCGAGAGAACGGAGCTCCTACAATGAGCAGTTCTTC
CDR3 protein: CASSPRERSSYNEQFF

clone size: few
V gene: TRBV7-2
D gene: .
J gene: TRBJ2-4
CDR3 DNA: TGTGCCAGCAGCCCCAGGGGACATTTAGCCAAAAACATTCAGTACTTC
CDR3 protein: CASSPRGHLAKNIQYF

clone size: .
V gene: TRBV5-1
D gene: TRBD2
J gene: TRBJ2-7
CDR3 DNA: TGCACCAGCAGCTTGGTGCGGGGGGATAGATCCTACGAGCAGTACTTC
CDR3 protein: CTSSLVRGDRSYEQYF

clone size: .
V gene: TRBV4-1
D gene: .
J gene: TRBJ2-7
CDR3 DNA: TGCGCCAGCAGCCAAGAATTCCAGAGCTCCTACGAGCAGTACTTC
CDR3 protein: CASSQEFQSSYEQYF

clone size: .
V gene: TRBV12-3/TRBV12-4
D gene: TRBD1
J gene: TRBJ2-7
CDR3 DNA: TGTGCCAGCAGTTTAGGACAGGGCCTCATGAGCGAGCAGTACTTC
CDR3 protein: CASSLGQGLMSEQYF

clone size: .
V gene: TRBV30
D gene: TRBD1
J gene: TRBJ1-1
CDR3 DNA: TGTGCCTGGGATCCGGGACAGGGGGCGACTGAAGCTTTCTTT
CDR3 protein: CAWDPGQGATEAFF

clone size: few
V gene: TRBV6-5
D gene: TRBD1
J gene: TRBJ1-6
CDR3 DNA: TGTGCCAGCAGTTACCCTACCGACAGGGGGCCTTATAATTCACCCCTCCACTTT
CDR3 protein: CASSYPTDRGPYNSPLHF

clone size: once
V gene: TRBV15
D gene: .
J gene: TRBJ1-4
CDR3 DNA: TGTGCCACCAGCAGAGATCGGCGATCTGAAAAACTGTTTTTT
CDR3 protein: CATSRDRRSEKLFF

clone size: .
V gene: TRBV9
D gene: .
J gene: TRBJ2-7
CDR3 DNA: TGTGCCAGCAGCGTAGGAATCCTCCGGTACGAGCAGTACTTC
CDR3 protein: CASSVGILRYEQYF

clone size: .
V gene: TRBV4-1
D gene: .
J gene: TRBJ1-2
CDR3 DNA: TGCGCCAGCAGCCAAGAGTGGGGTCCCCCTAACTATGGCTACACCTTC
CDR3 protein: CASSQEWGPPNYGYTF

clone size: .
V gene: TRBV2
D gene: TRBD2
J gene: TRBJ2-3
CDR3 DNA: TGTGCCAGCAGTGACGGAGCGGGGGAAATAGATACGCAGTATTTT
CDR3 protein: CASSDGAGEIDTQYF

clone size: .
V gene: TRBV18
D gene: .
J gene: TRBJ1-4
CDR3 DNA: TGTGCCAGCTCACCACATCCAGGGAGGGAAAAACTGTTTTTT
CDR3 protein: CASSPHPGREKLFF

clone size: .
V gene: TRBV6-6
D gene: .
J gene: TRBJ1-1
CDR3 DNA: TGTGCCAGCAGTTACTTGGACGTCTCCACTGAAGCTTTCTTT
CDR3 protein: CASSYLDVSTEAFF

clone size: .
V gene: TRBV20-1
D gene: .
J gene: TRBJ1-1
CDR3 DNA: TGCAGTGCTAGAGCGAACACTGAAGCTTTCTTT
CDR3 protein: CSARANTEAFF

clone size: .
V gene: TRBV7-2
D gene: .
J gene: TRBJ2-6
CDR3 DNA: TGTGCCAGCAGCTTATCGGGCAGGGCCTCTGGGGCCAACGTCCTGACTTTC
CDR3 protein: CASSLSGRASGANVLTF

clone size: .
V gene: TRBV5-1
D gene: .
J gene: TRBJ2-5
CDR3 DNA: TGCGCCAGCGGCACCGGGACAACAAAACAAGAGACCCAGTACTTC
CDR3 protein: CASGTGTTKQETQYF

clone size: .
V gene: TRBV6-6
D gene: TRBD1
J gene: TRBJ2-2
CDR3 DNA: TGTGCCAGCGTGGGGCAATTACAGGGGGGCGGGGAGCTGTTTTTT
CDR3 protein: CASVGQLQGGGELFF

clone size: .
V gene: TRBV7-8
D gene: TRBD1
J gene: TRBJ1-6
CDR3 DNA: TGTGCCAGCAGCTTAATTGGACAGGGTTTCTATAATTCACCCCTCCACTTT
CDR3 protein: CASSLIGQGFYNSPLHF

clone size: .
V gene: TRBV27
D gene: .
J gene: TRBJ1-2
CDR3 DNA: TGTGCCAGCAGTTTCAGGGATGGCTATGGCTACACCTTC
CDR3 protein: CASSFRDGYGYTF

clone size: .
V gene: TRBV6-1
D gene: .
J gene: TRBJ2-3
CDR3 DNA: TGTGCCAGCGCCTTAGGGACCCTCGACAGACCCAATCCAGATACGCAGTATTTT
CDR3 protein: CASALGTLDRPNPDTQYF

clone size: few
V gene: TRBV12-3/TRBV12-4
D gene: .
J gene: TRBJ1-2
CDR3 DNA: TGTGCCAGCAGTTTAGAGGGAACCGGTGGCTACACCTTC
CDR3 protein: CASSLEGTGGYTF

clone size: few
V gene: TRBV29-1
D gene: .
J gene: TRBJ1-6
CDR3 DNA: TGCAGCGCCCGGGGGGGCTCCTATAATTCACCCCTCCACTTT
CDR3 protein: CSARGGSYNSPLHF

clone size: few
V gene: TRBV29-1
D gene: TRBD1
J gene: TRBJ2-3
CDR3 DNA: TGCAGCGTCTTAGGGGGACAGGGGACAGATACGCAGTATTTT
CDR3 protein: CSVLGGQGTDTQYF

clone size: .
V gene: TRBV27
D gene: TRBD2
J gene: TRBJ2-5
CDR3 DNA: TGTGCCAGCAGTTCCGGGACTAGCAGGGGAGAGACCCAGTACTTC
CDR3 protein: CASSSGTSRGETQYF

clone size: .
V gene: TRBV7-2
D gene: .
J gene: TRBJ2-1
CDR3 DNA: TGTGCCAGCAGCTTAAGGAGGGCCGGGGGCCCAAACAATGAGCAGTTCTTC
CDR3 protein: CASSLRRAGGPNNEQFF

clone size: .
V gene: TRBV20-1
D gene: .
J gene: TRBJ1-5
CDR3 DNA: TGCAGTGCTCGGCGGGGGGATCAGCCCCAGCATTTT
CDR3 protein: CSARRGDQPQHF

clone size: few
V gene: TRBV5-1
D gene: TRBD2
J gene: TRBJ2-7
CDR3 DNA: TGCGCCAGCAGCTTCGGGACTAGCGGGGGGTCGGAGTACTTC
CDR3 protein: CASSFGTSGGSEYF

clone size: .
V gene: TRBV4-1
D gene: TRBD2
J gene: TRBJ2-1
CDR3 DNA: TGCGCCAGCAGCTTCAGACTAGCGGGGGGGCCTGAGCAGTTCTTC
CDR3 protein: CASSFRLAGGPEQFF

clone size: .
V gene: TRBV7-2
D gene: TRBD1
J gene: TRBJ1-4
CDR3 DNA: TGTGCCAGCAGCTTAGTTGGACAGGGGGCCCACGATCTGTTTTTT
CDR3 protein: CASSLVGQGAHDLFF

clone size: .
V gene: TRBV7-3
D gene: .
J gene: TRBJ2-1
CDR3 DNA: TGTGCCAGCAGCCCTGGACTAAGGAGCTCCCACAATGAGCAGTTCTTC
CDR3 protein: CASSPGLRSSHNEQFF

clone size: few
V gene: TRBV7-9
D gene: .
J gene: TRBJ1-3
CDR3 DNA: TGTGCCAGCAGCTTTGGACACGGAAACACCATATATTTT
CDR3 protein: CASSFGHGNTIYF

clone size: .
V gene: TRBV29-1
D gene: .
J gene: TRBJ2-4
CDR3 DNA: TGCAGCGTGGGACGGGAGAACATTCAGTACTTC
CDR3 protein: CSVGRENIQYF

clone size: .
V gene: TRBV3-1
D gene: TRBD2
J gene: TRBJ2-5
CDR3 DNA: TGTGCCAGCAGCGAAGCCCCGGGACTAGCGCAAGAGACCCAGTACTTC
CDR3 protein: CASSEAPGLAQETQYF

clone size: .
V gene: TRBV7-9
D gene: .
J gene: TRBJ1-1
CDR3 DNA: TGTGCCAGCACTAACATGGGGGACACTGAAGCTTTCTTT
CDR3 protein: CASTNMGDTEAFF

clone size: many
V gene: TRBV5-1
D gene: .
J gene: TRBJ2-5
CDR3 DNA: TGTGCCAGCAGCTTGGTACCACAAGAGACCCAGTACTTC
CDR3 protein: CASSLVPQETQYF

clone size: .
V gene: TRBV5-4
D gene: .
J gene: TRBJ2-4
CDR3 DNA: TGTGCCAGCAGCGAAGGCGCATCCAAAAACATTCAGTACTTC
CDR3 protein: CASSEGASKNIQYF

clone size: few
V gene: TRBV5-1
D gene: .
J gene: TRBJ2-1
CDR3 DNA: TGCGCCAGCAGCTACGGGGTAGGGGCAGTGAACAATGAGCAGTTCTTC
CDR3 protein: CASSYGVGAVNNEQFF

clone size: few
V gene: TRBV25-1
D gene: .
J gene: TRBJ2-1
CDR3 DNA: TGTGCCAGCAGTGACAGGGTTTCGATAGGCCATGAGCAGTTCTTC
CDR3 protein: CASSDRVSIGHEQFF

clone size: .
V gene: TRBV6-5
D gene: .
J gene: TRBJ1-2
CDR3 DNA: TGTGCCAGCAGTTACGGACTGGCAAATGGCTACACCTTT
CDR3 protein: CASSYGLANGYTF

clone size: .
V gene: TRBV23-1
D gene: TRBD1
J gene: TRBJ2-3
CDR3 DNA: TGCGCCAGCAGCGATGGACAGGGGGCGCAGTCAGATACGCAGTATTTT
CDR3 protein: CASSDGQGAQSDTQYF

clone size: .
V gene: TRBV7-6
D gene: TRBD2
J gene: TRBJ2-3
CDR3 DNA: TGTGCCAGCAGCCCAGGGACTAGCGGGGGGGGTACGCAGTATTTT
CDR3 protein: CASSPGTSGGGTQYF

clone size: few
V gene: TRBV7-9
D gene: .
J gene: TRBJ2-1
CDR3 DNA: TGTGCCAGCAGCTCGACTAGGAACTACAATGAGCAGTTCTTC
CDR3 protein: CASSSTRNYNEQFF